The entry below describes one T cell receptor beta chain. Its matching antigen is unknown. It was with 60 Vbeta and 13 Jbeta primers that the PCR ran. Sequencing was performed with immunoSEQ multiplex PCR; in TCRdb, only in-frame clones are kept and a portion is missing. This repertoire shows about 92,000 clones, more than 60% found once; its top ten account for 7.3%. The source of the sample is a study of cytomegalovirus exposure and HLA in healthy donors. Study-wide results and caveats: Cytomegalovirus-associated status was assigned to 150 to 200 TCR beta chains.

This receptor was identified in a man aged 45-65 years in good health and CMV-seropositive. The sample was PBMCs.

This chain's CDR3 is CASSLPGGQGASYEQYF. CDR3 DNA sequence: TGTGCCAGCAGTTTACCGGGGGGACAGGGCGCTTCCTACGAGCAGTACTTC. The genes are TRBV28 and TRBJ2-7; 9 bases are shared with TRBD1. The CDR3 is made up of 17 amino acids. Germline loops: CDR1 MDHEN, CDR2 SYDVKM. V dropped 2 bases and J dropped 1; count of bases not matched to a gene: 9.